This T cell receptor (beta chain) was recovered during a study of shared clonotypes between healthy human individuals. This CDR3 comprises 14 residues. Germline V gene sequence: CDR1 MNHEY, CDR2 SMNVEV (reference sequence). The V gene lost 5 bases and the J gene lost 0 bases, with 7 bases spanning the gap. Cells designated naive CD8 were CD45RO-negative and were positively selected for CCR7, with terminally differentiated effector memory CD45RA+ cells excluded. Only Caucasian adults living in Nashville, Tennessee made up the donor group. Regarding the study as a whole: Rarefaction indicated that sorted-subset sequencing remained incomplete although depth was large.

Sorted subsets were amplified in replicate PCRs using around 200 ng DNA, roughly 30,000 T cell genomes. Original processing notes: In the immunoSEQ data, sequences were junction-only and lacked quality scores, so filtering differed. This table comes from immunoSEQ multiplex PCR, and its TCRdb copy is limited to in-frame clones, with some not included. The DNA was the basis for D and trimming; V, J and clone size are from that table. This table holds some 2.1 million clones, about 95% found once. Remarks on this clone: Its specificity is unknown. Other DNA sequences in this specimen translate into the identical CDR3.

The sample was naive CD8+ T cells sorted from blood. V gene TRBV27 combines with J gene TRBJ1-4; D gene uncertain. This TCR was recovered from a man aged 18-30 years in good health. The CDR3 region is CASSPLSTNEKLFF. DNA for the CDR3: TGTGCCAGCAGTCCTCTCTCAACTAATGAAAAACTGTTTTTT.